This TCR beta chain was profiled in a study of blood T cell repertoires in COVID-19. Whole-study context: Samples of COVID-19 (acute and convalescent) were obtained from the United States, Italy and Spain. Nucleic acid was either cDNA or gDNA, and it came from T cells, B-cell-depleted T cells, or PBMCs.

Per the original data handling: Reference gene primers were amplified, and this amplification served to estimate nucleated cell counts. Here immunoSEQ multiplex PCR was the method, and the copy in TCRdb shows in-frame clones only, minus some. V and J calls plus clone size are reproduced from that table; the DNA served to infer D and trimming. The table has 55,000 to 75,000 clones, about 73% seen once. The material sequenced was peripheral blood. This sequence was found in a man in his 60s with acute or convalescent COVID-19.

This CDR3 reads CSASTAKSSYNEQFF. The CDR3 DNA is TGCAGTGCTAGTACAGCAAAATCCTCCTACAATGAGCAGTTCTTC. V is TRBV20-1 and J is TRBJ2-1; D remains ambiguous. Germline loops: CDR1 DFQATT, CDR2 SNEGSKA (reference sequence). V dropped 3 bases and J dropped 0 bases, with 12 bases sitting between them. The CDR3 spans 15 residues.